These 7 T cell receptor beta chains came from one sample sequenced in a study of blood T cells in healthy people across ages (dated by TCRdb to the mid-2010s). The library was prepared using 5' RACE. The sample was run on an Illumina HiSeq 2500. A second PCR of about 6 to 12 cycles was performed with a sample-barcoded 5' primer and a J-beta primer mix. TCRdb took the public reads, trimmed them with fastp at Q25, ran MiXCR for clone calling and kept in-frame beta chains. Each entry is one CDR3 protein sequence, shown with its most common DNA and genes. The sample has around 900,000 distinct CDR3 sequences on record, about 53% of them singletons. The ten largest account for 20% to 25% of the sample. The sample taken for sequencing was blood. The receptors come from a woman aged 55 to 70 in good health.

The chain's CDR3 is CASSEPGGPSYEQYF. CDR3 sequence (DNA): TGTGCCAGCAGTGAACCGGGCGGGCCGTCCTACGAGCAGTACTTC. V gene TRBV6-1 combines with J gene TRBJ2-7; tentatively, D is TRBD2 (5 bases). Germline CDR1 MNHNS, CDR2 SASEGT. The ends were cut back, 2 bases at V and 1 base at J, with 12 bases in the middle. The length of the CDR3 is 15 residues.

Regarding this clonotype: Its ends do not fully match the called genes, so a read error is possible. The chain is built from TRBV6-5 and TRBJ2-2; 10 bases agree with TRBD1. Germline V gene lookup returns CDR1 MNHEY and CDR2 SVGAGI. The CDR3 has 14 amino acids. The CDR3 region has the DNA TGTGCCAGTGGGGGACAGGGGAACCCCGGGGAGCTGTTTTTT. Translated: CASGGQGNPGELFF.

The rearrangement uses TRBV7-2 and TRBJ1-2; tentative D call: TRBD1 (6 bases). With 4 bases removed from V and 2 bases from J, the gap between germline ends came to 8 bases. The CDR3 loop spans 13 amino acids. Germline-derived CDR1 and CDR2 are SGHTA and FQGNSA. The CDR3 protein is CASSYGTNYGYTF. As DNA, the CDR3 is TGTGCCAGCAGCTACGGGACAAACTATGGCTACACCTTC.

This clonotype was seen a few times. The gene calls are TRBV6-6 and TRBJ2-3, with 7 bases fitting TRBD2. The germline gives CDR1 MNHNY, CDR2 SVGAGI (reference sequence). V trimming: 2 bases; J trimming: 3 bases; junction bases outside the gene matches: 5. This CDR3 comprises 15 residues. In DNA, the CDR3 is TGTGCCAGCAGTTACGGCGGGAGTGTGACAGATACGCAGTATTTT. Translating it yields CASSYGGSVTDTQYF.

The rearrangement links TRBV28 to TRBJ2-4, with a tentative D call TRBD2 (5 bases). The J call may be wrong; the DNA end is better matched by TRBJ2-7. The CDR3 is 16 residues long. CDR1 MDHEN and CDR2 SYDVKM come from the germline V gene. As DNA, the CDR3 is TGTGCCAGCAGTCCCTGGCCTCTCGGGGTCCCCTACGAGCAGTACTTC. Translated, it gives CASSPWPLGVPYEQYF.

This clonotype appeared a few times. This chain links TRBV6-2 or TRBV6-3 with TRBJ1-1; weak D call: TRBD1 (5 bases). This CDR3 spans 13 amino acids. Trimming shortened V by 7 bases and J by 5 bases, and 14 bases separated the two germline ends. CDR1 MNHEY and CDR2 SVGEGT come from the germline V gene. CDR3 loop: CASNNRAGTEAFF. The CDR3 nucleotides read TGTGCCAGCAATAACCGGGCAGGGACTGAAGCTTTCTTT.

The sample holds a few counts of this clonotype. The J gene is TRBJ2-7, the V gene TRBV12-3 or TRBV12-4; 7 bases are shared with TRBD1. The J segment lost 2 bases and the V segment lost 9 bases, leaving 7 bases of the junction unmatched. The CDR3 has 13 residues. The CDR3 region is CARTTGETYEQYF. For the CDR3, the DNA is TGTGCCAGAACAACAGGGGAAACCTACGAGCAGTACTTC.